The present entry profiles one T cell receptor (beta chain) with its context. The antigen is undetermined. These data originate in a study of STAT3 mutations in large granular lymphocyte leukemia. Study-wide results and caveats: In T-cell large granular lymphocyte leukemia, about half of patients showed multiple immunodominant subclonotypes.

The CDR3 covers 15 residues. From germline, CDR1 is MNHEY and CDR2 SVGAGI. The trim removed 6 bases at V and 4 bases at J, leaving 9 bases unmatched. Sequencing was performed with immunoSEQ multiplex PCR; in TCRdb, only in-frame clones are kept and a portion is missing. This sample has 9,500 to 15,000 clones, with about 70% found just once. The sequence was obtained from a man in his 60s with T-cell large granular lymphocyte leukemia. Some clones in this sample may be carry-over from other donors' samples. The specimen sequenced was peripheral blood mononuclear cells. This chain uses TRBV6-5 with TRBJ1-3, with 7 bases aligning to TRBD1. DNA of the CDR3: TGTGCCAGCAGCCGAGACAGGGAACCCGGAAACACCATATATTTT. This sequence encodes CASSRDREPGNTIYF.